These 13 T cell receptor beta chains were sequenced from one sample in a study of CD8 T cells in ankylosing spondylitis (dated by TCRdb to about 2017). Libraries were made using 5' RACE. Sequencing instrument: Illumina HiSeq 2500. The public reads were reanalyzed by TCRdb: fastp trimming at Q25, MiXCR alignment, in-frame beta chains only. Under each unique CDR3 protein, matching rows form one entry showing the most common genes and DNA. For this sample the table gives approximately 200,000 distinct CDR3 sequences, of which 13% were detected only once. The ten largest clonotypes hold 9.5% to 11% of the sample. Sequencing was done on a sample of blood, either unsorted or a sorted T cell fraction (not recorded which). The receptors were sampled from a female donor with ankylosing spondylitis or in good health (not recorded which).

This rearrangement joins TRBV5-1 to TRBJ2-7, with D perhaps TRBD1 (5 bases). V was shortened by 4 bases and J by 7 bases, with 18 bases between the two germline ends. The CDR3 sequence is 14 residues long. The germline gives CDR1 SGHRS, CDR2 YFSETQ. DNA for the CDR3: TGCGCCAGCAGCCCCCGCAGGGATCTTGGAGAGCAGTACTTC. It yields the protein CASSPRRDLGEQYF.

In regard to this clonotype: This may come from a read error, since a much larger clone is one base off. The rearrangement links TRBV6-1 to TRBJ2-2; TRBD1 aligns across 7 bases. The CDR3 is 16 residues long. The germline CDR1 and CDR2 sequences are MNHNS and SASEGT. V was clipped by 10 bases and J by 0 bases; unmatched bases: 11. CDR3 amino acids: CANSHPGQTNTGELFF. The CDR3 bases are TGTGCCAACTCCCATCCGGGACAGACGAACACCGGGGAGCTGTTTTTT.

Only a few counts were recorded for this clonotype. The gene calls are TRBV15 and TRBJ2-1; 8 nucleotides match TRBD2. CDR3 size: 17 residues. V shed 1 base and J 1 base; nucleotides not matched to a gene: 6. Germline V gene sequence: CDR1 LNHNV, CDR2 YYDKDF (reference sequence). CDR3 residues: CATSRALAGLSYNEQFF. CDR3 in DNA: TGTGCCACCAGCAGAGCGTTAGCGGGATTATCCTACAATGAGCAGTTCTTC.

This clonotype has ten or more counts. CDR3 DNA: TGTGCCAGCAGTTTAGGGGGCAAGGCGGGAGTAACCAAAAACATTCAGTACTTC. Its translation: CASSLGGKAGVTKNIQYF. The rearrangement joins TRBV28 to TRBJ2-4; maybe TRBD2 (7 bases). Germline V gene sequence: CDR1 MDHEN, CDR2 SYDVKM. This CDR3 is built from 18 residues. Trimming took off 2 bases at V and 2 bases at J, with 19 bases between the two ends.

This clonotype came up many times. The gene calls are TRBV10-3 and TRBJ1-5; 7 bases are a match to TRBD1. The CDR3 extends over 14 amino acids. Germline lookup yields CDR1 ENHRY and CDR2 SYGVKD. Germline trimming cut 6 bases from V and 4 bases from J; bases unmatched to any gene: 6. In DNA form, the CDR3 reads TGTGCCATCAGGGGGACAGCGATTAATCAGCCCCAGCATTTT. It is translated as CAIRGTAINQPQHF.

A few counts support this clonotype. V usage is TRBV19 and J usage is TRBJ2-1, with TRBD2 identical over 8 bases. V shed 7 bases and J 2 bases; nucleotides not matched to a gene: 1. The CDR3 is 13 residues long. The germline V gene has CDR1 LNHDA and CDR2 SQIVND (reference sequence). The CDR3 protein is CASKGLAYNEQFF. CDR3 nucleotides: TGTGCCAGTAAGGGACTAGCCTACAATGAGCAGTTCTTC. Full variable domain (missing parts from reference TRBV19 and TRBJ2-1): DGGITQSPKYLFRKEGQNVTLSCEQNLNHDAMYWYRQDPGQGLRLIYYSQIVNDFQKGDIAEGYSVSREKKESFPLTVTSAQKNPTAFYLCASKGLAYNEQFFGPGTRLTVL.

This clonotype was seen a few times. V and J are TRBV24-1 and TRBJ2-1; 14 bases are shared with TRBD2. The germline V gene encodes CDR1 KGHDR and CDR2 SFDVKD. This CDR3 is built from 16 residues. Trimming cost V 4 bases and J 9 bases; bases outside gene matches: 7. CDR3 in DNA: TGTGCCACCAGTGACCTGGGGACTAGCGGGAGTGGTGAGCAGTTCTTC. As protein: CATSDLGTSGSGEQFF.

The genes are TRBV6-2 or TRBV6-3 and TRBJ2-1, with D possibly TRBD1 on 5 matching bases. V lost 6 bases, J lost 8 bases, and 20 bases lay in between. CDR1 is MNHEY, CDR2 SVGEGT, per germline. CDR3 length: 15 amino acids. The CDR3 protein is CASRPTRGADDEQFF. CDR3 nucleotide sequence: TGTGCCAGCAGACCTACAAGGGGCGCGGATGATGAGCAGTTCTTC.

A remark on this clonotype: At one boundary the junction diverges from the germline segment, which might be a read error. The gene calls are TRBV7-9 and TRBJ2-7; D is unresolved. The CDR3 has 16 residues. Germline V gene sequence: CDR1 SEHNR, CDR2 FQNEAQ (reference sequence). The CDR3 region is CVSSSIRSRSSYEQYF. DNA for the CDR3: TGTGTCAGCAGCTCGATTAGGTCCAGAAGCTCCTACGAGCAGTACTTC.

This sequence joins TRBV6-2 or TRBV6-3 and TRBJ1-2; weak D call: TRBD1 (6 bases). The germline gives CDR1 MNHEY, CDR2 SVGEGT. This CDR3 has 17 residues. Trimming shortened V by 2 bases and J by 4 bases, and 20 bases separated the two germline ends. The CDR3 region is CASSYLGQDTRSYGYTF. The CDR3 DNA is TGTGCCAGCAGTTACCTGGGACAAGACACCCGGAGCTATGGCTACACCTTC.

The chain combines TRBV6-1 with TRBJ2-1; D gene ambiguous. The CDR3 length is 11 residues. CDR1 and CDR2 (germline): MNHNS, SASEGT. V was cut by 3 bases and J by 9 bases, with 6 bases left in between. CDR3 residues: CASSDLTEQFF. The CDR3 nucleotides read TGTGCCAGCAGTGACCTGACTGAGCAGTTCTTC.

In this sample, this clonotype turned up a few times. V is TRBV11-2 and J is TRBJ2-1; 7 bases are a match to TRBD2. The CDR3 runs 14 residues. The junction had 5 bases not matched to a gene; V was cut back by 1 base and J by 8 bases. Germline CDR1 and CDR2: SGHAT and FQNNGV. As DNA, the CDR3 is TGTGCCAGCAGCTTAGTTTCCCGGGGGGATGAGCAGTTCTTC. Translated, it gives CASSLVSRGDEQFF.

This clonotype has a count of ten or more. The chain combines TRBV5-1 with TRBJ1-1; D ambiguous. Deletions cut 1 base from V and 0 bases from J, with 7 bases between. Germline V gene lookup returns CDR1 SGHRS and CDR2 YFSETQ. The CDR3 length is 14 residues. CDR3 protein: CASSLYSMNTEAFF. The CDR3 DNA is TGCGCCAGCAGCTTGTACAGCATGAACACTGAAGCTTTCTTT.